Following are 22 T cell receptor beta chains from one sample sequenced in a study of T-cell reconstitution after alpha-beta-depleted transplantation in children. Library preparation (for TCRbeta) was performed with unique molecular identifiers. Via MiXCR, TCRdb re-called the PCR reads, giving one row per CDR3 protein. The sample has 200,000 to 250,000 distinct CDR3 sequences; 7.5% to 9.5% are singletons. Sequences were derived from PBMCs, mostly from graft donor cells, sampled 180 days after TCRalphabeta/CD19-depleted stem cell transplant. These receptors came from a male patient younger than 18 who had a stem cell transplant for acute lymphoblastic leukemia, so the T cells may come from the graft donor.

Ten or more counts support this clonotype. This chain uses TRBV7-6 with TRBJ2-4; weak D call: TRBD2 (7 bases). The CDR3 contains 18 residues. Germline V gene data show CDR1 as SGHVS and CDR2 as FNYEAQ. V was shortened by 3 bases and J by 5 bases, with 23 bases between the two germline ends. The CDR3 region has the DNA TGTGCCAGCAGCTTGGCTGCGGGGGCACCAAGAGGGGAAAACATTCAGTACTTC. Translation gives CASSLAAGAPRGENIQYF.

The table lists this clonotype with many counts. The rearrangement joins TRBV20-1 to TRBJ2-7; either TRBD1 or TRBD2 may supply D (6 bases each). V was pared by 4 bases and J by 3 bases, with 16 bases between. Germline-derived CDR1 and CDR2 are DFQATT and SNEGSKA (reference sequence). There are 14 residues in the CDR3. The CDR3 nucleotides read TGCAGTGCTACCGGCAAGGGGGGAGACTACGAGCAGTACTTC. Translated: CSATGKGGDYEQYF.

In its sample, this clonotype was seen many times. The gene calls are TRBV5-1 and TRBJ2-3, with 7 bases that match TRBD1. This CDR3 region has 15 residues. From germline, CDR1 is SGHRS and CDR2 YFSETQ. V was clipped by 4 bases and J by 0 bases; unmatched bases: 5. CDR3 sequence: CASSQGTDSTDTQYF. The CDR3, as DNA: TGCGCCAGCAGCCAAGGGACAGATAGCACAGATACGCAGTATTTT.

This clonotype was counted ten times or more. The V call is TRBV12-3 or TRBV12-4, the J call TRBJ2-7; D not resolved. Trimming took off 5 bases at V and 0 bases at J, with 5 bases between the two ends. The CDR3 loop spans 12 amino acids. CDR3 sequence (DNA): TGTGCCAGCAGTGGCTACTCCTACGAGCAGTACTTC. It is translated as CASSGYSYEQYF.

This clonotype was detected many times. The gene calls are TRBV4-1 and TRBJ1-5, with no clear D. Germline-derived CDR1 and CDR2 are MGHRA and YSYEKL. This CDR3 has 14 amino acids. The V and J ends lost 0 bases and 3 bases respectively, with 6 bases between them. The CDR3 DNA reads TGCGCCAGCAGCCAAGATGGAAACAATCAGCCCCAGCATTTT. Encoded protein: CASSQDGNNQPQHF.

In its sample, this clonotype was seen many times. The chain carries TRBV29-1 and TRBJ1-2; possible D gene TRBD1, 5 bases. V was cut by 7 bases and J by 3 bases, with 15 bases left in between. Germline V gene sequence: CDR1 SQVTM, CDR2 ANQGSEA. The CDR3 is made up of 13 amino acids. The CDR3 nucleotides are TGCAGCGCCGGCGGGGGGGGGGACTATGGCTACACCTTC. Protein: CSAGGGGDYGYTF. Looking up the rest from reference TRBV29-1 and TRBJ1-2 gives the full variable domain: SAVISQKPSRDICQRGTSLTIQCQVDSQVTMMFWYRQQPGQSLTLIATANQGSEATYESGFVIDKFPISRPNLTFSTLTVSNMSPEDSSIYLCSAGGGGDYGYTFGSGTRLTVV.

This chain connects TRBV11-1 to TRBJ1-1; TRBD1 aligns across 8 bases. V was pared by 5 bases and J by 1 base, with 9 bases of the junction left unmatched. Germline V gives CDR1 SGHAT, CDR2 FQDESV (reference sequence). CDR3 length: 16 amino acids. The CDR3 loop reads CASSHPTGASNTEAFF. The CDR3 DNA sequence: TGTGCCAGCAGCCACCCGACAGGGGCGTCGAACACTGAAGCTTTCTTT.

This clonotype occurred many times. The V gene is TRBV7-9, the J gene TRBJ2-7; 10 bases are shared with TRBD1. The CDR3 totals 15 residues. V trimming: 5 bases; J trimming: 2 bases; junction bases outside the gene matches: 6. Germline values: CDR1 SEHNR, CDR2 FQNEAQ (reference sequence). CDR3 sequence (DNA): TGTGCCAGCAGCACTGACAGGGGGCGAGCCTACGAGCAGTACTTC. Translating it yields CASSTDRGRAYEQYF.

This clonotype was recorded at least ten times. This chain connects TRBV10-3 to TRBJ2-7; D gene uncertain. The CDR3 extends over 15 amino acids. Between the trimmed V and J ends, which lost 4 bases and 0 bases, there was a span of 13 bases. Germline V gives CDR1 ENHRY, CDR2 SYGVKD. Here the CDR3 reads CAISVVGKSSYEQYF. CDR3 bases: TGTGCCATCAGTGTTGTAGGCAAGAGCTCCTACGAGCAGTACTTC.

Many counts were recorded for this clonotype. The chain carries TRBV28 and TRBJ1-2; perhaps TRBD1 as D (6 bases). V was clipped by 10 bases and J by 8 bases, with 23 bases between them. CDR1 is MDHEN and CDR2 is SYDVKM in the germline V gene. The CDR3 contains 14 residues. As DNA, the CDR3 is TGTGCCACCGAGGACAGTAACCTATGGGACGGCTACACCTTC. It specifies CATEDSNLWDGYTF.

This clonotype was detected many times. The CDR3 loop reads CSARDSRGAYGYTF. Written as DNA, the CDR3 is TGCAGTGCTAGAGATAGCAGGGGCGCATATGGCTACACCTTC. The chain carries TRBV20-1 and TRBJ1-2; weak D call: TRBD1 (6 bases). This CDR3 has 14 amino acids. The V end lost 0 bases, the J end lost 5 bases, and 13 bases lay between the germline ends. Germline lookup yields CDR1 DFQATT and CDR2 SNEGSKA (reference sequence).

Written as DNA, the CDR3 is TGCAGTGCTAGACTCCCGCGGGTCAGTCAGGGATCCTACGAGCAGTACTTC. Translation: CSARLPRVSQGSYEQYF. V is TRBV20-1 and J is TRBJ2-7; the D call may be TRBD1 or TRBD2 (5 bases each). The germline gives CDR1 DFQATT, CDR2 SNEGSKA (reference sequence). Trimming removed 2 bases from V and 1 base from J, with 21 bases in between. CDR3 length: 17 residues.

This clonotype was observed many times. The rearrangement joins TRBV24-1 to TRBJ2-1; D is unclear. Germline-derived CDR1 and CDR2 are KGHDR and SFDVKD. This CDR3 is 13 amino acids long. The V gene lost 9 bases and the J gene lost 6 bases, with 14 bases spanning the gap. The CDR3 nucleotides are TGTGCCACCCTCGGTAAAGTGACCAATGAGCAGTTCTTC. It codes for CATLGKVTNEQFF.

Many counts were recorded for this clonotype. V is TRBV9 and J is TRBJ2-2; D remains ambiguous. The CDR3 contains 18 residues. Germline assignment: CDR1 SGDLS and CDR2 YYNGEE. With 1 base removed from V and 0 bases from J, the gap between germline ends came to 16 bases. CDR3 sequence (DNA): TGTGCCAGCAGCGTACCTTCTCTCGTCCATACGAACACCGGGGAGCTGTTTTTT. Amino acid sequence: CASSVPSLVHTNTGELFF.

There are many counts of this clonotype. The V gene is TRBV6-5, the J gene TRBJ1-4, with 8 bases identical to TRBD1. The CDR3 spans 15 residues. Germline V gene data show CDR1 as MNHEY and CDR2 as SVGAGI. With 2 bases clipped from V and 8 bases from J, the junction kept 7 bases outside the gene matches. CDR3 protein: CASSYTGTGAEKLFF. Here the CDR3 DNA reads TGTGCCAGCAGTTACACCGGGACAGGTGCCGAAAAACTGTTTTTT.

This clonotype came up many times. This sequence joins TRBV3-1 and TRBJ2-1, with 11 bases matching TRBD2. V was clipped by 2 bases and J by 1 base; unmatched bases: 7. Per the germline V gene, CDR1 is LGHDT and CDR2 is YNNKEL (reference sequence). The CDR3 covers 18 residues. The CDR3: CASSQWFLAGGSYNEQFF. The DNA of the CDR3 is TGTGCCAGCAGCCAATGGTTTTTAGCGGGGGGGTCCTACAATGAGCAGTTCTTC.

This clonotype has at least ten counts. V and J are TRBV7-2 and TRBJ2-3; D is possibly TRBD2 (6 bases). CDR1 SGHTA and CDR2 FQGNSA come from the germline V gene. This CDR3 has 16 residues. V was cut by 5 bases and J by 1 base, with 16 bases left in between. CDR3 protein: CASSPCSGRRTDTQYF. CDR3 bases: TGTGCCAGCAGCCCATGCAGCGGGCGCCGCACAGATACGCAGTATTTT.

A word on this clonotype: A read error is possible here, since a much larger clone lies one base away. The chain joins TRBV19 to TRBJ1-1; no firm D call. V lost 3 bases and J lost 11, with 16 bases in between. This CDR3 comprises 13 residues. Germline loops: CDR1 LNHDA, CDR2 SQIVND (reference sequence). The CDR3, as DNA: TGTGCCAGTAGTATCCAGCTCCGCGCCATCGCTTTCTTT. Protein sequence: CASSIQLRAIAFF.

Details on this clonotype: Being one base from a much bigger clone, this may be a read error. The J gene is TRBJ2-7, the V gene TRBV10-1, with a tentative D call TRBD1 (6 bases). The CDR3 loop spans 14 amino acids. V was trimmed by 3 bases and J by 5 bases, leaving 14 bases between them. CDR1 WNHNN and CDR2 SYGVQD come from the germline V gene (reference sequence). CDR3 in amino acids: CASSEQGTADEQYF. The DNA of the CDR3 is TGCGCCAGCAGTGAACAGGGAACGGCGGACGAGCAGTACTTC.

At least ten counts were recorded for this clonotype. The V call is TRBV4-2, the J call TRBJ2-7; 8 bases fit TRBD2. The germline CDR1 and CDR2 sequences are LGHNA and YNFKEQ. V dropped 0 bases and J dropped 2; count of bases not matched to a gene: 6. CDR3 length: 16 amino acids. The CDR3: CASSQEGGGPPYEQYF. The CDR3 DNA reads TGTGCCAGCAGCCAAGAAGGCGGGGGGCCACCCTACGAGCAGTACTTC.

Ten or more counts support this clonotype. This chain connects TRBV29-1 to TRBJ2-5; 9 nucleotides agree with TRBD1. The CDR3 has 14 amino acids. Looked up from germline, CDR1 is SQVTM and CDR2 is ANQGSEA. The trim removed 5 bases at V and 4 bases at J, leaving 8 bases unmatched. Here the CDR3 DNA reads TGCAGCGTTCACCCGGGACAGGGAGGAGAGACCCAGTACTTC. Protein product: CSVHPGQGGETQYF.

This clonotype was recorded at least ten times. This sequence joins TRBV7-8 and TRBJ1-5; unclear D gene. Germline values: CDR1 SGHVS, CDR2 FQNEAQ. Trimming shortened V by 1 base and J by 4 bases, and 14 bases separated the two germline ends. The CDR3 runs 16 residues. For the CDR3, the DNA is TGTGCCAGCAGCTTAGAGGGTCCGGACGGAAATCAGCCCCAGCATTTT. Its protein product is CASSLEGPDGNQPQHF.